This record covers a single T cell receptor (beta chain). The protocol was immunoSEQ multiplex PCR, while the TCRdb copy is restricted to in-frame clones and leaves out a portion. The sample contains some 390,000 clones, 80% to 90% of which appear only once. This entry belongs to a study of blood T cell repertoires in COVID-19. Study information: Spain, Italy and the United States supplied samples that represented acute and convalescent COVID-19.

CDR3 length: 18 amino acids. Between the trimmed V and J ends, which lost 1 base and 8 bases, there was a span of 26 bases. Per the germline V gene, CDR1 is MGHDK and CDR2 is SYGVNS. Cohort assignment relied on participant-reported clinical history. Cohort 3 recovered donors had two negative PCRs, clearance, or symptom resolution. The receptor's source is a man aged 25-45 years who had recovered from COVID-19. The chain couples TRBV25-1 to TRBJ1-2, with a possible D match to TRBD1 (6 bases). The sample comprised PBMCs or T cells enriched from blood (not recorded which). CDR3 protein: CASSESSVAGGKRGGYTF. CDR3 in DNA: TGTGCCAGCAGTGAATCAAGTGTAGCTGGCGGAAAAAGGGGGGGCTACACCTTC.